A single sample gave rise to the 26 T cell receptor beta chains below, sequenced in a study of T cells in Graves' hyperthyroidism and ophthalmopathy. TCR beta CDR3 sequences were amplified from RNA transcripts. First-round RT-PCR of the TCR CDR3 relied on the HTBI primer set. A single record per CDR3 protein comes from TCRdb applying MiXCR to the multiplex PCR reads. Found here are hundreds of thousands of distinct CDR3 sequences, under 30% of them singletons; the top ten hold approximately 25%. The specimen sequenced was blood. Receptor source: a man aged 40-49 years with Graves' hyperthyroidism that later progressed to Graves' ophthalmopathy.

The sample holds many counts of this clonotype. This chain connects TRBV12-3 or TRBV12-4 to TRBJ1-2, with a tentative D call TRBD1 (6 bases). Trimming stripped 6 bases from V and 8 bases from J, with 16 bases between. This CDR3 has 13 residues. CDR3 region: CASSMRQEQGYTF. The CDR3 coding sequence is TGTGCCAGCAGCATGAGACAGGAACAAGGCTACACCTTC.

This clonotype was seen many times. CDR3 nucleotide sequence: TGTGCCAGCAGTTCTACGTCTCGCGGGAGGTTCTACGAGCAGTACTTC. Protein product: CASSSTSRGRFYEQYF. The genes are TRBV27 and TRBJ2-7; 8 bases are shared with TRBD2. This CDR3 is 16 amino acids long. Trimming at V came to 4 bases and at J to 3 bases, leaving 11 bases not matched to a gene. The germline gives CDR1 MNHEY, CDR2 SMNVEV (reference sequence).

The chain recombines TRBV6-1 with TRBJ1-1; TRBD1 might be the D (6 bases). With 6 bases removed from V and 8 bases from J, the gap between germline ends came to 16 bases. Germline CDR1 is MNHNS and CDR2 is SASEGT. The length of the CDR3 is 13 residues. The CDR3 loop is CASSLGPGTEAFF. The DNA for the CDR3 is TGTGCCAGCAGCCTCGGGCCCGGGACAGAAGCTTTCTTT.

This clonotype was counted ten times or more. The chain recombines TRBV2 with TRBJ1-5, with D possibly TRBD1 on 6 matching bases. Trimming cost V 7 bases and J 2 bases, with 12 bases left between them. This CDR3 comprises 14 residues. Germline V gives CDR1 SNHLY, CDR2 FYNNEI. The CDR3 protein is CASNLGHGNQPQHF. In DNA, the CDR3 is TGTGCCAGCAACCTGGGACACGGCAATCAGCCCCAGCATTTT.

CDR3 residues: CATSGFTGGYSPLHF. CDR3 nucleotide sequence: TGTGCCACCAGCGGTTTCACAGGAGGTTATTCACCCCTCCACTTT. The genes are TRBV15 and TRBJ1-6; tentative D call: TRBD1 (5 bases). V was pared by 5 bases and J by 8 bases, with 16 bases between. The germline V gene encodes CDR1 LNHNV and CDR2 YYDKDF (reference sequence). The CDR3 extends over 15 amino acids. The variable domain in full, with the rest retrieved from reference TRBV15 and TRBJ1-6, is DAMVIQNPRYQVTQFGKPVTLSCSQTLNHNVMYWYQQKSSQAPKLLFHYYDKDFNNEADTPDNFQSRRPNTSFCFLDIRSPGLGDTAMYLCATSGFTGGYSPLHFGNGTRLTVT.

The table lists this clonotype with many counts. The chain carries TRBV11-2 and TRBJ2-3, with 7 positions matching TRBD2. Germline V gives CDR1 SGHAT, CDR2 FQNNGV. The V and J ends lost 5 bases and 7 bases, in that order; junction bases with no gene match: 9. The CDR3 has 14 amino acids. CDR3 nucleotides: TGTGCCAGCAGCCCACTTCTAGCGGACTATACGCAGTATTTT. This encodes CASSPLLADYTQYF.

The chain is built from TRBV6-2 or TRBV6-3 and TRBJ1-5, with D perhaps matching TRBD1 (6 bases). CDR3 length: 13 amino acids. Trimming left V 10 bases short and J 6 bases short, with 16 bases between. Germline loops: CDR1 MNHEY, CDR2 SVGEGT. Here the CDR3 reads CANRWGLRQPQHF. In nucleotides, the CDR3 is TGTGCCAACCGGTGGGGGCTTCGTCAGCCCCAGCATTTT.

The V call is TRBV6-5, the J call TRBJ1-5; no firm D call. Trimming shortened V by 1 base and J by 7 bases, and 8 bases separated the two germline ends. The CDR3 extends over 13 amino acids. From germline, CDR1 is MNHEY and CDR2 SVGAGI. CDR3 sequence: CASSYWSGQPQHF. The CDR3 bases are TGTGCCAGCAGTTACTGGTCGGGCCAGCCCCAGCATTTT.

This clonotype was found many times. The chain links TRBV6-5 to TRBJ2-5, with D perhaps assigned TRBD1 or TRBD2 (6 bases each). This CDR3 is 15 amino acids long. CDR1 MNHEY and CDR2 SVGAGI come from the germline V gene. Between the trimmed V and J ends, which lost 6 bases and 4 bases, there was a span of 18 bases. The CDR3 sequence: CASSPGAGRTETQYF. The CDR3 DNA sequence: TGTGCCAGCAGCCCAGGGGCGGGAAGAACAGAGACCCAGTACTTC.

V usage is TRBV29-1 and J usage is TRBJ1-2; perhaps TRBD1 as D (6 bases). CDR1 SQVTM and CDR2 ANQGSEA come from the germline V gene. The CDR3 covers 12 residues. Trimming stripped 8 bases from V and 2 bases from J, with 12 bases between. The CDR3 region is CSLWGPNYGYTF. CDR3 nucleotides: TGCAGCCTCTGGGGGCCCAACTATGGCTACACCTTC.

This clonotype has a count of ten or more. The rearrangement joins TRBV7-9 to TRBJ1-1; D is ambiguous. Germline V gene lookup returns CDR1 SEHNR and CDR2 FQNEAQ (reference sequence). This CDR3 has 12 residues. V lost 7 bases, J lost 1 base, and 7 bases lay in between. CDR3 region: CASTLGNTEAFF. The CDR3 region has the DNA TGTGCCAGCACCCTCGGGAACACTGAAGCTTTCTTT. The full variable domain, with the rest looked up from reference TRBV7-9 and TRBJ1-1, is DTGVSQNPRHKITKRGQNVTFRCDPISEHNRLYWYRQTLGQGPEFLTYFQNEAQLEKSRLLSDRFSAERPKGSFSTLEIQRTEQGDSAMYLCASTLGNTEAFFGQGTRLTVV.

This clonotype has ten or more counts. The V gene is TRBV29-1, the J gene TRBJ1-2; 8 nucleotides line up with TRBD1. The V gene end was trimmed by 6 bases and the J gene end by 3 bases; junction bases not matched to a gene: 9. The germline gives CDR1 SQVTM, CDR2 ANQGSEA. The CDR3 covers 14 residues. CDR3 in DNA: TGCAGCGTGCCCATTGTACAGGGGGACTATGGCTACACCTTC. Translating gives CSVPIVQGDYGYTF.

This clonotype was counted many times. CDR3: CASSILRGLGGNTIYF. The CDR3 DNA follows: TGTGCCAGTAGTATACTCCGGGGGCTGGGTGGAAACACCATATATTTT. The chain uses TRBV19 and TRBJ1-3; a weak D match, TRBD1 (6 bases). In germline, CDR1 is LNHDA, CDR2 SQIVND (reference sequence). V was shortened by 2 bases and J by 3 bases, with 14 bases between the two germline ends. CDR3 length: 16 residues.

This clonotype was seen more than once but under ten times. V usage is TRBV4-1 and J usage is TRBJ2-2; 10 bases map to TRBD2. CDR3 length: 16 amino acids. The germline V gene has CDR1 MGHRA and CDR2 YSYEKL. With 4 bases clipped from V and 5 bases from J, the junction kept 7 bases outside the gene matches. The DNA of the CDR3 is TGCGCCAGCAGCCCCCTAGCGGGAGTGGGAACCGGGGAGCTGTTTTTT. Translated, it gives CASSPLAGVGTGELFF.

The chain has TRBV20-1 and TRBJ2-7, with TRBD2 as a possible D gene (6 bases). Germline values: CDR1 DFQATT, CDR2 SNEGSKA (reference sequence). This CDR3 comprises 14 residues. Trimming removed 3 bases from V and 4 bases from J, with 16 bases in between. The CDR3 sequence is CSASSEQSGYEQYF. The DNA of the CDR3 is TGCAGTGCTAGCTCCGAACAGAGCGGGTACGAGCAGTACTTC.

This clonotype occurred many times. The chain is built from TRBV3-1 and TRBJ2-7; 8 bases map to TRBD2. The V and J ends lost 4 bases and 2 bases, in that order; junction bases with no gene match: 13. Germline V gene sequence: CDR1 LGHDT, CDR2 YNNKEL (reference sequence). The CDR3 loop spans 17 amino acids. For the CDR3, the DNA is TGTGCCAGCAGCCGGACTACCACTAGCGGACCCCCCTACGAGCAGTACTTC. Its protein is CASSRTTTSGPPYEQYF.

The V gene is TRBV7-2, the J gene TRBJ2-7; 7 bases align to TRBD1. In germline, CDR1 is SGHTA, CDR2 FQGNSA. The trim removed 6 bases at V and 3 bases at J, leaving 11 bases unmatched. CDR3 length: 15 residues. CDR3 in amino acids: CASRQNRDRNYEQYF. The CDR3 DNA sequence: TGTGCCAGCAGGCAGAACCGGGACAGAAACTACGAGCAGTACTTC.

This clonotype appeared many times. J is TRBJ1-6 and V is TRBV24-1; the D is unclear. CDR1 and CDR2 from the germline V gene are KGHDR and SFDVKD. The CDR3 length is 16 residues. V lost 9 bases to trimming and J lost 3 bases, with 17 bases between them. In DNA form, the CDR3 reads TGTGCCACCGTCCACCCGGACTCCCGCTATAATTCACCCCTCCACTTT. It encodes CATVHPDSRYNSPLHF.

This clonotype was counted many times. The CDR3 spells CASTAGAKETQYF. The CDR3 nucleotides read TGCGCCAGCACGGCGGGAGCGAAAGAGACCCAGTACTTC. The chain joins TRBV5-1 to TRBJ2-5, with 7 bases matching TRBD2. With V trimmed by 6 bases and J by 3 bases, 5 bases remained unmatched. CDR1 SGHRS and CDR2 YFSETQ come from the germline V gene. The CDR3 totals 13 residues. The full variable domain, rest sourced from reference TRBV5-1 and TRBJ2-5, is KAGVTQTPRYLIKTRGQQVTLSCSPISGHRSVSWYQQTPGQGLQFLFEYFSETQRNKGNFPGRFSGRQFSNSRSEMNVSTLELGDSALYLCASTAGAKETQYFGPGTRLLVL.

In this sample, this clonotype turned up many times. V is TRBV20-1 and J is TRBJ2-5, with unresolved D. The CDR3 is 12 residues long. Germline V gene sequence: CDR1 DFQATT, CDR2 SNEGSKA (reference sequence). Trimming left V 3 bases short and J 2 bases short, with 7 bases between. The CDR3 is CSARRLQETQYF. As DNA, the CDR3 is TGCAGTGCTAGGAGGCTGCAAGAGACCCAGTACTTC.

This clonotype came up many times. The rearrangement uses TRBV6-1 and TRBJ2-4, with a weak D call TRBD1 (6 bases). Trimming cost V 6 bases and J 7 bases, with 16 bases left between them. This CDR3 has 14 amino acids. CDR1 is MNHNS and CDR2 is SASEGT in the germline V gene. The DNA of the CDR3 is TGTGCCAGCAGAACTACCGGGACATACAACATTCAGTACTTC. Protein: CASRTTGTYNIQYF.

The chain has TRBV30 and TRBJ2-7, with D perhaps given as TRBD1 or TRBD2 (5 bases each). The CDR3 is 14 residues long. Germline V gene lookup returns CDR1 GTSNPN and CDR2 SVGIG (reference sequence). Trimming cost V 0 bases and J 4 bases, with 13 bases left between them. CDR3 in DNA: TGTGCCTGGAGTGTTGGGTCAGGGAGTTACGAGCAGTACTTC. Amino acids: CAWSVGSGSYEQYF.

The V call is TRBV19, the J call TRBJ2-7; TRBD2 matches 12 bases. Germline trimming cut 6 bases from V and 6 bases from J; bases unmatched to any gene: 9. CDR1 and CDR2 (germline): LNHDA, SQIVND (reference sequence). This CDR3 comprises 15 residues. The CDR3 nucleotides are TGTGCCAGTAGGGAGACTAGCGGGAGTTTGGCCGAGCAGTACTTC. Translating gives CASRETSGSLAEQYF.

This clonotype was observed many times. This sequence joins TRBV11-2 and TRBJ2-2; D unresolved. The CDR3 is 15 amino acids. The germline V gene encodes CDR1 SGHAT and CDR2 FQNNGV. V was shortened by 0 bases and J by 6 bases, with 11 bases between the two germline ends. Here the CDR3 reads CASSLEFSVPGELFF. The CDR3 region has the DNA TGTGCCAGCAGCTTAGAATTCTCGGTTCCCGGGGAGCTGTTTTTT.

The chain recombines TRBV29-1 with TRBJ2-5, with 7 bases fitting TRBD1. This CDR3 comprises 14 residues. Germline-derived CDR1 and CDR2 are SQVTM and ANQGSEA. V shed 3 bases and J 5 bases; nucleotides not matched to a gene: 9. The DNA for the CDR3 is TGCAGCGTTGAGACCGTGACAGGGTACGAGACCCAGTACTTC. Protein product: CSVETVTGYETQYF. Supplemented by reference TRBV29-1 and TRBJ2-5, the full variable domain reads SAVISQKPSRDICQRGTSLTIQCQVDSQVTMMFWYRQQPGQSLTLIATANQGSEATYESGFVIDKFPISRPNLTFSTLTVSNMSPEDSSIYLCSVETVTGYETQYFGPGTRLLVL.

The table lists this clonotype with many counts. The rearrangement links TRBV3-1 to TRBJ1-1; 8 bases are shared with TRBD1. CDR1 is LGHDT and CDR2 is YNNKEL in the germline V gene (reference sequence). The CDR3 has 15 residues. The junction had 3 bases not matched to a gene; V was cut back by 2 bases and J by 1 base. The CDR3 reads CASSQPGTGNTEAFF. CDR3 coding DNA: TGTGCCAGCAGCCAACCCGGGACAGGGAACACTGAAGCTTTCTTT.